This TCR beta chain originates from a study of blood T cells in healthy people across ages. Sample-barcoded 5' priming and a J-beta primer mix drove a second PCR of roughly 6 to 12 cycles. TCRdb independently ran MiXCR on the 5' RACE reads; one entry per CDR3 protein. The data hold about 780,000 distinct CDR3 sequences, with about half observed a single time. The CDR3 runs to 16 residues. The germline gives CDR1 MGHRA, CDR2 YSYEKL. With V trimmed by 2 bases and J by 7 bases, 10 bases remained unmatched. V and J are TRBV4-1 and TRBJ2-1; 8 nucleotides match TRBD2. The sequenced material came from blood. The receptor was isolated from a man of 80 years or more in good health. CDR3 sequence reads: CASSQLLSGGRNEQFF. In DNA, the CDR3 is TGCGCCAGCAGCCAATTACTGAGCGGGGGTAGGAATGAGCAGTTCTTC.